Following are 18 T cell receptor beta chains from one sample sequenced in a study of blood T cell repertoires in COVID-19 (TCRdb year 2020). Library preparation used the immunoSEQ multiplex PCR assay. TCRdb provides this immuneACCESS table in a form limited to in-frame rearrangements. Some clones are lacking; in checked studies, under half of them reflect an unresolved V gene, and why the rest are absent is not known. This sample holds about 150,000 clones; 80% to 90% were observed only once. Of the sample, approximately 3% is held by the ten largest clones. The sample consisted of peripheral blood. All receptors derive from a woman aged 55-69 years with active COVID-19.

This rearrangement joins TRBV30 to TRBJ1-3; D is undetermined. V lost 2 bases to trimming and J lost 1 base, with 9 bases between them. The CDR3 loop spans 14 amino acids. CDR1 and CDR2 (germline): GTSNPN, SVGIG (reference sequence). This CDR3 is CAWSSGLSGNTIYF. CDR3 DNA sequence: TGTGCCTGGAGTTCCGGACTTTCTGGAAACACCATATATTTT. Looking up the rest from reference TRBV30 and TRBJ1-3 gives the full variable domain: SQTIHQWPATLVQPVGSPLSLECTVEGTSNPNLYWYRQAAGRGLQLLFYSVGIGQISSEVPQNLSASRPQDRQFILSSKKLLLSDSGFYLCAWSSGLSGNTIYFGEGSWLTVV.

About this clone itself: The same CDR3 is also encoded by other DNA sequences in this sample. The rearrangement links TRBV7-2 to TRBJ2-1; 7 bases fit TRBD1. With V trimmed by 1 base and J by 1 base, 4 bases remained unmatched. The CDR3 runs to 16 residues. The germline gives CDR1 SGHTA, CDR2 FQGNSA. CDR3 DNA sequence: TGTGCCAGCAGCTTAGACGGCAGGGGGTCCTACAATGAGCAGTTCTTC. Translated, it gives CASSLDGRGSYNEQFF.

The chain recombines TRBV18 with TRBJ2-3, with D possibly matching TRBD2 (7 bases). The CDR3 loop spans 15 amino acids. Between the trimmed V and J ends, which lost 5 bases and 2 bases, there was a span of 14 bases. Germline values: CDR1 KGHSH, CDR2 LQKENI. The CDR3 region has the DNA TGTGCCAGCTCAGCGGGGGCGTCGGTCACAGATACGCAGTATTTT. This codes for CASSAGASVTDTQYF.

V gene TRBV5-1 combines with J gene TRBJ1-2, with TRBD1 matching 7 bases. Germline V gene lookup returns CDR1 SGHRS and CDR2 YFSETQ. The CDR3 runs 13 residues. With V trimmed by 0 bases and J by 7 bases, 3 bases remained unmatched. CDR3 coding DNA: TGCGCCAGCAGCTTGGGGGGACAGCCTGGCTACACCTTC. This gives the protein CASSLGGQPGYTF.

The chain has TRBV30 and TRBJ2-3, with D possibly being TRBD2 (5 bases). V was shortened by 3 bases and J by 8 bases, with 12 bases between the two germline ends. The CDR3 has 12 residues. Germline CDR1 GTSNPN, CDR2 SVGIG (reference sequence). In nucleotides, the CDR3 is TGTGCCTGGAGCCTACTAGTGGGTACGCAGTATTTT. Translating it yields CAWSLLVGTQYF. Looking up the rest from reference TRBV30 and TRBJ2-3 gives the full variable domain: SQTIHQWPATLVQPVGSPLSLECTVEGTSNPNLYWYRQAAGRGLQLLFYSVGIGQISSEVPQNLSASRPQDRQFILSSKKLLLSDSGFYLCAWSLLVGTQYFGPGTRLTVL.

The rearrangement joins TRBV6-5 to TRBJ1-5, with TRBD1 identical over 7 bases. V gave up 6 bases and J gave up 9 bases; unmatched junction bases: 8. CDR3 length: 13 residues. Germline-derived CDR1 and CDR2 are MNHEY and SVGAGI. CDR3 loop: CASSRDRARPQHF. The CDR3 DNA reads TGTGCCAGCAGCCGAGACAGGGCGCGGCCCCAGCATTTT.

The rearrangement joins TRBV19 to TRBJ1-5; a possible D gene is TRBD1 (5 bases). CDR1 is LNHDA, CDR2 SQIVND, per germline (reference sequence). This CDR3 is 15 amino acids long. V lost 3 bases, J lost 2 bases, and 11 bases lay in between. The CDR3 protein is CASSILWGGNQPQHF. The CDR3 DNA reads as TGTGCCAGTAGTATTCTCTGGGGGGGCAATCAGCCCCAGCATTTT.

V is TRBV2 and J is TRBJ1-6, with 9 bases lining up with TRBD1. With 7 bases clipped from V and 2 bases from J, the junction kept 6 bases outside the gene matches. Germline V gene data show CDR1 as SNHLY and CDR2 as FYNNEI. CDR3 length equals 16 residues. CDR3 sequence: CASNRDRVTYNSPLHF. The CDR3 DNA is TGTGCCAGCAACCGGGACAGGGTCACCTATAATTCACCCCTCCACTTT.

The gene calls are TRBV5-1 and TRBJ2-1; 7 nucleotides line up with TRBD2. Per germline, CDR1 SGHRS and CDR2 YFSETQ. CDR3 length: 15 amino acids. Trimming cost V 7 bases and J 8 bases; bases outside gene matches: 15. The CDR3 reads CASGPGGSLGYEQFF. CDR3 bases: TGCGCCAGCGGCCCTGGCGGGAGTCTCGGGTATGAGCAGTTCTTC.

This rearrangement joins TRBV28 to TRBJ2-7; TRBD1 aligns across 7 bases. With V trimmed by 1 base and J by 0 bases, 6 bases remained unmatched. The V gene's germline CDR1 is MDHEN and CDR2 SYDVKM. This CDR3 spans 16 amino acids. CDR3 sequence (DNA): TGTGCCAGCAGTTTATACTCCAGGGGGAGCTCCTACGAGCAGTACTTC. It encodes CASSLYSRGSSYEQYF.

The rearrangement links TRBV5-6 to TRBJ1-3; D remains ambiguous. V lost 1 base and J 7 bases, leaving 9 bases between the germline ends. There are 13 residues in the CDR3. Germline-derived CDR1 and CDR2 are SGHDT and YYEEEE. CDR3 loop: CASSLLEANTIYF. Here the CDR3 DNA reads TGTGCCAGCAGCTTGTTGGAGGCGAACACCATATATTTT.

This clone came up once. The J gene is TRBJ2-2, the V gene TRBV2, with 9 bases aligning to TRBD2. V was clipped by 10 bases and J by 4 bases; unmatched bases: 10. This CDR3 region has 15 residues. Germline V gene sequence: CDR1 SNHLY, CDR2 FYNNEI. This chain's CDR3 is CATGRGSGGTGELFF. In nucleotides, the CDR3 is TGTGCCACGGGGAGGGGTAGCGGGGGCACCGGGGAGCTGTTTTTT.

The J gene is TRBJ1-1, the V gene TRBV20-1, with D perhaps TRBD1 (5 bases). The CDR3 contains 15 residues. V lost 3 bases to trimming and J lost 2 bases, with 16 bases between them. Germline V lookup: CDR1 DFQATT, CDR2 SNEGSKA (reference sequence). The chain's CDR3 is CSASPVNQGNTEAFF. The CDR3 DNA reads TGCAGTGCTAGTCCAGTAAATCAGGGAAACACTGAAGCTTTCTTT.

This CDR3 is CAISEGLASGTDTQYF. The CDR3 DNA reads as TGTGCCATCAGTGAAGGATTGGCTAGCGGCACAGATACGCAGTATTTT. The chain couples TRBV10-3 to TRBJ2-3; TRBD2 might be the D (6 bases). This CDR3 comprises 16 residues. The ends were cut back, 3 bases at V and 1 base at J, with 14 bases in the middle. Germline V gene lookup returns CDR1 ENHRY and CDR2 SYGVKD.

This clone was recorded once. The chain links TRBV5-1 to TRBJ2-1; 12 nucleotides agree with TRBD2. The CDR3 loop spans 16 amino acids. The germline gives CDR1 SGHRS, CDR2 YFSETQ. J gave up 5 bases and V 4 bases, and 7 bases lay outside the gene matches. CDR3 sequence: CASSRRLAGDDNEQFF. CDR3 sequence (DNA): TGCGCCAGCAGCCGCCGACTAGCGGGAGATGACAATGAGCAGTTCTTC.

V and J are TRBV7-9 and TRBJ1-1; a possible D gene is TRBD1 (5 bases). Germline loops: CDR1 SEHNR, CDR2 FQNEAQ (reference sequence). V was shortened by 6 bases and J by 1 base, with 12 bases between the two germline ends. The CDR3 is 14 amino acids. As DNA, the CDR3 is TGTGCCAGCAGATATAGAACAGGGAACACTGAAGCTTTCTTT. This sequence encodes CASRYRTGNTEAFF. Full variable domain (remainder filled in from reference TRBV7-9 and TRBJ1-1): DTGVSQNPRHKITKRGQNVTFRCDPISEHNRLYWYRQTLGQGPEFLTYFQNEAQLEKSRLLSDRFSAERPKGSFSTLEIQRTEQGDSAMYLCASRYRTGNTEAFFGQGTRLTVV.

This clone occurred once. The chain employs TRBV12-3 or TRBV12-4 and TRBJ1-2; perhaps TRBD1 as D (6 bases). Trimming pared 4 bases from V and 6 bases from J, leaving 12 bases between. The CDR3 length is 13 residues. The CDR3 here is CASSYREGHGYTF. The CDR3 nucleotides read TGTGCCAGCAGTTACAGGGAAGGACATGGCTACACCTTC.

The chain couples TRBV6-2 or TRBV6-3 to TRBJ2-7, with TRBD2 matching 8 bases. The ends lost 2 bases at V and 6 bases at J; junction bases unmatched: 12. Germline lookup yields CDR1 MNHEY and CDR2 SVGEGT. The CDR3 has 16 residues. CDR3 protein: CASSYPHSGGPFEQYF. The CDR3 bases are TGTGCCAGCAGTTACCCCCACTCGGGAGGGCCGTTCGAGCAGTACTTC.